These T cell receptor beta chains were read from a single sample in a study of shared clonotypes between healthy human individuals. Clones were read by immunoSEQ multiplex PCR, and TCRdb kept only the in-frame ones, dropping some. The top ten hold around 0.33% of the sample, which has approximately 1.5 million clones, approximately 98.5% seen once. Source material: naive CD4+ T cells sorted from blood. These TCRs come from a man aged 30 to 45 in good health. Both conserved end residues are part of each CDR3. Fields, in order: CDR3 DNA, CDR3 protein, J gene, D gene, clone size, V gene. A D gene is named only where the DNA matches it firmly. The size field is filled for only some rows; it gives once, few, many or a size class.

cdr3_nt: TGTGCCAGCAGTGAATTCGGCAGGACTAATGAAAAACTGTTTTTT
cdr3_aa: CASSEFGRTNEKLFF
j_call: TRBJ1-4
d_call: -
clone_size: -
v_call: TRBV6-1

cdr3_nt: TGTGCCAGCAGCTCTAGGATGTCCTACAATGAGCAGTTCTTC
cdr3_aa: CASSSRMSYNEQFF
j_call: TRBJ2-1
d_call: -
clone_size: -
v_call: TRBV7-2

cdr3_nt: TGTGCCAGCAGCCCCGGATGGGAACCGCAGTACTTC
cdr3_aa: CASSPGWEPQYF
j_call: TRBJ2-7
d_call: -
clone_size: -
v_call: TRBV5-4

cdr3_nt: TGTGCCAGCAGCTTAGCGCAACGGGAGGGCTCCTACGAGCAGTACTTC
cdr3_aa: CASSLAQREGSYEQYF
j_call: TRBJ2-7
d_call: TRBD2
clone_size: -
v_call: TRBV7-8

cdr3_nt: TGTGCCAGTAGTAGAATAGAGGTGAACACTGAAGCTTTCTTT
cdr3_aa: CASSRIEVNTEAFF
j_call: TRBJ1-1
d_call: -
clone_size: -
v_call: TRBV19

cdr3_nt: TGTGCCAGCAGCCGGGACAGGAATTATGGCTACACCTTC
cdr3_aa: CASSRDRNYGYTF
j_call: TRBJ1-2
d_call: TRBD1
clone_size: few
v_call: TRBV28

cdr3_nt: TGTGCCAGCAGCTTCGAAGGGCGGCTCTCTGGAAACACCATATATTTT
cdr3_aa: CASSFEGRLSGNTIYF
j_call: TRBJ1-3
d_call: -
clone_size: -
v_call: TRBV7-9

cdr3_nt: TGTGCCAGCAGCTCGGCATACAGGGAAAACACCGGGGAGCTGTTTTTT
cdr3_aa: CASSSAYRENTGELFF
j_call: TRBJ2-2
d_call: -
clone_size: -
v_call: TRBV11-3

cdr3_nt: TGTGCCAGTCGAGGGACAGCCCAAAATGAGCAGTTCTTC
cdr3_aa: CASRGTAQNEQFF
j_call: TRBJ2-1
d_call: TRBD1
clone_size: -
v_call: TRBV19

cdr3_nt: TGTGCCAGCAGTTATTTAGTGAACACTGAAGCTTTCTTT
cdr3_aa: CASSYLVNTEAFF
j_call: TRBJ1-1
d_call: -
clone_size: -
v_call: TRBV6-5

cdr3_nt: TGTGCCAGCAATCCCCAGCCAAACTACGAGCAGTACTTC
cdr3_aa: CASNPQPNYEQYF
j_call: TRBJ2-7
d_call: -
clone_size: -
v_call: TRBV28

cdr3_nt: TGTGCCAGCAGTCCCACTCTAGGTCAGCCCCAGCATTTT
cdr3_aa: CASSPTLGQPQHF
j_call: TRBJ1-5
d_call: -
clone_size: -
v_call: TRBV28

cdr3_nt: TGCGCCAGCAGCCAACTAAGCCTGGAAACCGTTTCAGATACGCAGTATTTT
cdr3_aa: CASSQLSLETVSDTQYF
j_call: TRBJ2-3
d_call: -
clone_size: -
v_call: TRBV4-3

cdr3_nt: TGTGCCAGCAGCCAAGAGGGATTTTCTCAATCCGAGCAGTACTTC
cdr3_aa: CASSQEGFSQSEQYF
j_call: TRBJ2-7
d_call: -
clone_size: -
v_call: TRBV14

cdr3_nt: TGCGCCAGCAGCTTGGTTTTGAGGGGTATGGGCACCGGGGAGCTGTTTTTT
cdr3_aa: CASSLVLRGMGTGELFF
j_call: TRBJ2-2
d_call: -
clone_size: -
v_call: TRBV5-1

cdr3_nt: TGTGCCACCAGCAGTCCTAGTAGGCCCACAGATACGCAGTATTTT
cdr3_aa: CATSSPSRPTDTQYF
j_call: TRBJ2-3
d_call: -
clone_size: once
v_call: TRBV15

cdr3_nt: TGTGCCAGCAGCGTAGGGGGAAGGTGGCCGGCCCAAGAGACCCAGTACTTC
cdr3_aa: CASSVGGRWPAQETQYF
j_call: TRBJ2-5
d_call: -
clone_size: -
v_call: TRBV9

cdr3_nt: TGTGCCGGGAGGACTTCAGGACACTACGAGCAGTACTTC
cdr3_aa: CAGRTSGHYEQYF
j_call: TRBJ2-7
d_call: -
clone_size: -
v_call: TRBV28

cdr3_nt: TGCGCCAGCAGCCAAGATCGGGGAGGGTATAATGAAAAACTGTTTTTT
cdr3_aa: CASSQDRGGYNEKLFF
j_call: TRBJ1-4
d_call: -
clone_size: once
v_call: TRBV4-1

cdr3_nt: TGTGCCAGTTCCATCACGGCCACAGGCTACGAGCAGTACTTC
cdr3_aa: CASSITATGYEQYF
j_call: TRBJ2-7
d_call: -
clone_size: -
v_call: TRBV19

cdr3_nt: TGTGCCAGCTCACCCAGGATGGGGGGCTCAACTAATGAAAAACTGTTTTTT
cdr3_aa: CASSPRMGGSTNEKLFF
j_call: TRBJ1-4
d_call: -
clone_size: -
v_call: TRBV18

cdr3_nt: TGTGCCAGCAGCTTGGCTTGGGAGAACCTTCCCTACGAGCAGTACTTC
cdr3_aa: CASSLAWENLPYEQYF
j_call: TRBJ2-7
d_call: -
clone_size: -
v_call: TRBV5-6

cdr3_nt: TGTGCCAGCAGCACGATAGTAGGGATAAACTACGAGCAGTACTTC
cdr3_aa: CASSTIVGINYEQYF
j_call: TRBJ2-7
d_call: -
clone_size: once
v_call: TRBV5-6

cdr3_nt: TGTGCCAGCTCACCCCCCCGAATCTCTGGAAACACCATATATTTT
cdr3_aa: CASSPPRISGNTIYF
j_call: TRBJ1-3
d_call: -
clone_size: -
v_call: TRBV18

cdr3_nt: TGTGCCAGCAGTTCGCTGAACAGGGGTGGAAACACCATATATTTT
cdr3_aa: CASSSLNRGGNTIYF
j_call: TRBJ1-3
d_call: TRBD1
clone_size: -
v_call: TRBV6-5

cdr3_nt: TGTGCCAGCAGCCCGGGACAGGGCCACGAGACCCAGTACTTC
cdr3_aa: CASSPGQGHETQYF
j_call: TRBJ2-5
d_call: TRBD1
clone_size: once
v_call: TRBV11-3

cdr3_nt: TGTGCCAGCAGCGTAGCTGAGAAGCATGCGGGTTTCCTTTCCAATGAGCAGTTCTTC
cdr3_aa: CASSVAEKHAGFLSNEQFF
j_call: TRBJ2-1
d_call: -
clone_size: -
v_call: TRBV9

cdr3_nt: TGTGCCAGCAGTTTATTCACTAGCGGTAGCTCCTACAATGAGCAGTTCTTC
cdr3_aa: CASSLFTSGSSYNEQFF
j_call: TRBJ2-1
d_call: TRBD2
clone_size: once
v_call: TRBV27

cdr3_nt: TGTGCCAGCAGCCAAGATCAAGGGGGCTCTGGGGCCAACGTCCTGACTTTC
cdr3_aa: CASSQDQGGSGANVLTF
j_call: TRBJ2-6
d_call: -
clone_size: -
v_call: TRBV4-2

cdr3_nt: TGTGCCAGTAGGGAAACAAACGGGACAGTCAATCAGCCCCAGCATTTT
cdr3_aa: CASRETNGTVNQPQHF
j_call: TRBJ1-5
d_call: TRBD1
clone_size: -
v_call: TRBV19

cdr3_nt: TGTGCCACCAGCAGAGATCCTGACAGTAGGTACAATGAGCAGTTCTTC
cdr3_aa: CATSRDPDSRYNEQFF
j_call: TRBJ2-1
d_call: -
clone_size: -
v_call: TRBV15

cdr3_nt: TGTGCCAGCGGGCGGGCCCCTAACTATGGCTACACCTTC
cdr3_aa: CASGRAPNYGYTF
j_call: TRBJ1-2
d_call: -
clone_size: -
v_call: TRBV14

cdr3_nt: TGTGCCAGCAGCTTGGGGGCCACTAGTGGCAAAAACATTCAGTACTTC
cdr3_aa: CASSLGATSGKNIQYF
j_call: TRBJ2-4
d_call: -
clone_size: -
v_call: TRBV5-4

cdr3_nt: TGTGCCAGCAGCCAAGACACCGGGGAGCTGTTTTTT
cdr3_aa: CASSQDTGELFF
j_call: TRBJ2-2
d_call: -
clone_size: -
v_call: TRBV14

cdr3_nt: TGCGCCAGCAGCCTCACTGGGGCCAATGAGCAGTTCTTC
cdr3_aa: CASSLTGANEQFF
j_call: TRBJ2-1
d_call: -
clone_size: once
v_call: TRBV4-3

cdr3_nt: TGTGCCAGCAGCCCCGCCGTCCAGGGACTAGCGGGAGAAGGTACGCAGTATTTT
cdr3_aa: CASSPAVQGLAGEGTQYF
j_call: TRBJ2-3
d_call: TRBD2
clone_size: -
v_call: TRBV7-2

cdr3_nt: TGTGCCAGCAGTCCGGGACTAGCGGGAGTTGGTGAGCAGTACTTC
cdr3_aa: CASSPGLAGVGEQYF
j_call: TRBJ2-7
d_call: TRBD2
clone_size: -
v_call: TRBV28

cdr3_nt: TGTGCCATCAGGACTAGCGGGTCGAACAAAGTTACCGGGGAGCTGTTTTTT
cdr3_aa: CAIRTSGSNKVTGELFF
j_call: TRBJ2-2
d_call: TRBD2
clone_size: -
v_call: TRBV10-3

cdr3_nt: TGTGCCAGCAGCTTAGTAAGGGGTCATGAGCAGTTCTTC
cdr3_aa: CASSLVRGHEQFF
j_call: TRBJ2-1
d_call: -
clone_size: -
v_call: TRBV7-2

cdr3_nt: TGTGCCACCAGCAGAGATCTGACGGCCCAGAACACTGAAGCTTTCTTT
cdr3_aa: CATSRDLTAQNTEAFF
j_call: TRBJ1-1
d_call: -
clone_size: -
v_call: TRBV15

cdr3_nt: TGCGCCAGCAGCCTGGGTTATGGGGGCTCCTACGAGCAGTACTTC
cdr3_aa: CASSLGYGGSYEQYF
j_call: TRBJ2-7
d_call: -
clone_size: -
v_call: TRBV5-1

cdr3_nt: TGTGCCAGCAGCCCCCGCGCAGGCCTATACGAGCAGTACTTC
cdr3_aa: CASSPRAGLYEQYF
j_call: TRBJ2-7
d_call: -
clone_size: -
v_call: TRBV6-1

cdr3_nt: TGCGCCAGCAGCCAACTCGAGGCCGGGGAGCTGTTTTTT
cdr3_aa: CASSQLEAGELFF
j_call: TRBJ2-2
d_call: -
clone_size: -
v_call: TRBV5-1

cdr3_nt: TGTGCCAGCAGCCGATTACAGGGGGGCAACACCGGGGAGCTGTTTTTT
cdr3_aa: CASSRLQGGNTGELFF
j_call: TRBJ2-2
d_call: TRBD1
clone_size: -
v_call: TRBV14

cdr3_nt: TGTGCCAGCAGCCCGACAGGCGTGCCTAATGAAAAACTGTTTTTT
cdr3_aa: CASSPTGVPNEKLFF
j_call: TRBJ1-4
d_call: -
clone_size: -
v_call: TRBV7-9

cdr3_nt: TGTGCCAGCAGTGCGGTCTCTGGGGCCAACGTCCTGACTTTC
cdr3_aa: CASSAVSGANVLTF
j_call: TRBJ2-6
d_call: -
clone_size: -
v_call: TRBV2

cdr3_nt: TGTGCCAGCAGCTTGAGGGAGGGGGGGTCCTACAATGAGCAGTTCTTC
cdr3_aa: CASSLREGGSYNEQFF
j_call: TRBJ2-1
d_call: -
clone_size: -
v_call: TRBV5-4

cdr3_nt: TGCAGCCTTTCTGGGGGGCTAGCGGATCGCACAGATACGCAGTATTTT
cdr3_aa: CSLSGGLADRTDTQYF
j_call: TRBJ2-3
d_call: -
clone_size: -
v_call: TRBV29-1

cdr3_nt: TGTGCCAGCAGCGTAGGGACTCCTGGAGGGGAGCAGTTCTTC
cdr3_aa: CASSVGTPGGEQFF
j_call: TRBJ2-1
d_call: -
clone_size: -
v_call: TRBV9

cdr3_nt: TGTGCCAGCAGTGTCACGGACAGGGGGCCGGAGCAGTTCTTC
cdr3_aa: CASSVTDRGPEQFF
j_call: TRBJ2-1
d_call: TRBD1
clone_size: -
v_call: TRBV25-1